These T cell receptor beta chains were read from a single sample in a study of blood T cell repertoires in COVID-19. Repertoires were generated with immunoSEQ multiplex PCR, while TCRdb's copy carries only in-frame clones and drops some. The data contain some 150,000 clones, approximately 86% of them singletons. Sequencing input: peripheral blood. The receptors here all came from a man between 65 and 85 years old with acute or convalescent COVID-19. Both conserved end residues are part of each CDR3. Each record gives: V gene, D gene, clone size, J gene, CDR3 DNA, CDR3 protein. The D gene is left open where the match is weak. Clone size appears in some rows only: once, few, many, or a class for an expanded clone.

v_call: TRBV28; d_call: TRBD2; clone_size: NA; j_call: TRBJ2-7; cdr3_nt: TGTGCCAGCAGTTTATATGCGGGAGGGCCCACCTACGAGCAGTACTTC; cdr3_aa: CASSLYAGGPTYEQYF
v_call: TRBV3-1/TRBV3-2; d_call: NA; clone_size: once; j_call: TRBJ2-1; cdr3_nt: TGTGCCAGCAGCCAACTACCCCGGGACATTGAGTACAATGAGCAGTTCTTC; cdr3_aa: CASSQLPRDIEYNEQFF
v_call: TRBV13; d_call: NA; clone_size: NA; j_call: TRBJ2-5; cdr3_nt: TGTGCCAGCAGCTTAGGGCGGAGCTGGGAAGAGACCCAGTACTTC; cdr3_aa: CASSLGRSWEETQYF
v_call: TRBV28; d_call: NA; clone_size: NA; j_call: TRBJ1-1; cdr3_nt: TGTGCCAGCACCACACCAGTGGGGGGGGGAACGGCTTTCTTT; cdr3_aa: CASTTPVGGGTAFF
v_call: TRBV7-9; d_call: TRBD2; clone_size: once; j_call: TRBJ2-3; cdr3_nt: TGTGCCAGCAGCAATCGGACTAGCGGGAGAACAGATACGCAGTATTTT; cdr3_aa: CASSNRTSGRTDTQYF
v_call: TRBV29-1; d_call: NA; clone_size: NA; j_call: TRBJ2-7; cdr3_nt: TGCAGCGTTGGTGAGGCCTCCTACGAGCAGTACTTC; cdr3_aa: CSVGEASYEQYF
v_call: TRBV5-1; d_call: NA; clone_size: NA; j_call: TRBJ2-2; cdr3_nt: TGCGCCAGCAGCTTCACGACAGCCAACACCGGGGAGCTGTTTTTT; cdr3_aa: CASSFTTANTGELFF
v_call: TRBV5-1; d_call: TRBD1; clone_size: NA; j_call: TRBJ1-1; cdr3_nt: TGCGCCAGCAGCCAGGGACAGGGGGGAACTGAAGCTTTCTTT; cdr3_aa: CASSQGQGGTEAFF
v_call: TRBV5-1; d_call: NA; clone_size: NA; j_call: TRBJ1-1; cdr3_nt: TGCGCCAGCAGCTTGGAAGCGAGAGGGAACACTGAAGCTTTCTTT; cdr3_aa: CASSLEARGNTEAFF
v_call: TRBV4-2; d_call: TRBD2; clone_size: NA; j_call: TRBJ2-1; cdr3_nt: TGTGCCAGCAGCCAAGAATCTACGCGGGAGGGTGAGCAGTTCTTC; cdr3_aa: CASSQESTREGEQFF
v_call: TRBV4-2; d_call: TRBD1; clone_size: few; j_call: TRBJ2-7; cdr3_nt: TGTGCCAGCAGCCCCCTCGGGGGACAGGGGATTTACGAGCAGTACTTC; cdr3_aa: CASSPLGGQGIYEQYF
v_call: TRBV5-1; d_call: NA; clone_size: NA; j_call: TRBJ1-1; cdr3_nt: TGCGCCAGCAGTAGGGACTCGAACACTGAAGCTTTCTTT; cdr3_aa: CASSRDSNTEAFF